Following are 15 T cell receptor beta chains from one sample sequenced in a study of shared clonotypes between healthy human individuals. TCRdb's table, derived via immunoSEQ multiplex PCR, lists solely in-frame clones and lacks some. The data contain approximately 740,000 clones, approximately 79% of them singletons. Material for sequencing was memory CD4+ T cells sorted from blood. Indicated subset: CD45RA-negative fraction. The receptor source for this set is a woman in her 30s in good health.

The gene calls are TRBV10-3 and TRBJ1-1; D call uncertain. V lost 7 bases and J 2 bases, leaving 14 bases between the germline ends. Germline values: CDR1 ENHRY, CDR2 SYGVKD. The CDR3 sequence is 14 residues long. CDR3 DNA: TGTGCCATCAAGGGTAAATCAGGAAACACTGAAGCTTTCTTT. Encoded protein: CAIKGKSGNTEAFF.

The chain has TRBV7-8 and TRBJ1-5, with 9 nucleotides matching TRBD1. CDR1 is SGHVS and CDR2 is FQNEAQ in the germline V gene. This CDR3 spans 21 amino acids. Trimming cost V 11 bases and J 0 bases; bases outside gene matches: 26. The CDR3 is CAVNKALSSGQGRPSNQPQHF. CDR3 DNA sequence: TGTGCCGTAAACAAAGCCCTTAGCTCGGGACAGGGTCGGCCTAGCAATCAGCCCCAGCATTTT.

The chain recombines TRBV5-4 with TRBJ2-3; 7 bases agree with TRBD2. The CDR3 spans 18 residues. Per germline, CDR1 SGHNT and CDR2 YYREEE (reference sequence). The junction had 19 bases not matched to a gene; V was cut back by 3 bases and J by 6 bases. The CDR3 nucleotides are TGTGCCAGCAGCTACGGACTGAGGACTAGTTCTATTCCTGATACGCAGTATTTT. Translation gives CASSYGLRTSSIPDTQYF.

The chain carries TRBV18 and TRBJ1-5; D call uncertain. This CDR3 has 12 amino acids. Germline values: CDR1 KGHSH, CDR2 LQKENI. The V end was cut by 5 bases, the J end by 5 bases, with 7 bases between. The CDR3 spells CASSFPDQPQHF. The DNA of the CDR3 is TGTGCCAGCTCATTTCCAGATCAGCCCCAGCATTTT. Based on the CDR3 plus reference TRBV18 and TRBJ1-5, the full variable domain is NAGVMQNPRHLVRRRGQEARLRCSPMKGHSHVYWYRQLPEEGLKFMVYLQKENIIDESGMPKERFSAEFPKEGPSILRIQQVVRGDSAAYFCASSFPDQPQHFGDGTRLSIL.

In DNA form, the CDR3 reads TGTGCCAGCAGCTTAGAAGGGTCCGATACGCAGTATTTT. Residues: CASSLEGSDTQYF. The rearrangement links TRBV7-9 to TRBJ2-3; D is undetermined. The CDR3 has 13 residues. Germline V gives CDR1 SEHNR, CDR2 FQNEAQ (reference sequence). Trimming cost V 1 base and J 6 bases, with 8 bases left between them.

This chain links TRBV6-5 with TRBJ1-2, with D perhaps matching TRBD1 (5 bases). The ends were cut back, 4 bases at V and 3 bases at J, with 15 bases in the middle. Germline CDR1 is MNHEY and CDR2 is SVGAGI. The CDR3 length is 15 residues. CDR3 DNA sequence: TGTGCCAGCAGTTGGGGGGAGGACACCTACTATGGCTACACCTTC. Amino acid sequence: CASSWGEDTYYGYTF.

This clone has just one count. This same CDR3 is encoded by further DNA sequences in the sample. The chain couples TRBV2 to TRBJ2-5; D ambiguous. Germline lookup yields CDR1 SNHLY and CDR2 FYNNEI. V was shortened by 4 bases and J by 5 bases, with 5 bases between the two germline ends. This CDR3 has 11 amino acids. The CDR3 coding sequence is TGTGCCAGCAGTGCCGAGGAGACCCAGTACTTC. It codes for CASSAEETQYF.

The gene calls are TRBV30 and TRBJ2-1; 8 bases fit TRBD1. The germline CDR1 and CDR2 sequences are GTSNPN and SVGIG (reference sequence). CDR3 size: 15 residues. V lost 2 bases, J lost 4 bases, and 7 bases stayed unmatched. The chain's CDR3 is CAWSRSWTGYNEQFF. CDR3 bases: TGTGCCTGGAGTCGTAGTTGGACAGGGTACAATGAGCAGTTCTTC. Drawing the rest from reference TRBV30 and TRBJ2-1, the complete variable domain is SQTIHQWPATLVQPVGSPLSLECTVEGTSNPNLYWYRQAAGRGLQLLFYSVGIGQISSEVPQNLSASRPQDRQFILSSKKLLLSDSGFYLCAWSRSWTGYNEQFFGPGTRLTVL.

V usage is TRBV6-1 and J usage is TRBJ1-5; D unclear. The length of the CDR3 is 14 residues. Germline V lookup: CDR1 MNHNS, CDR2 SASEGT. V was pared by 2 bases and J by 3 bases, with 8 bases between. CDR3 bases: TGTGCCAGCAGTGAAAACGGAGACAATCAGCCCCAGCATTTT. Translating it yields CASSENGDNQPQHF.

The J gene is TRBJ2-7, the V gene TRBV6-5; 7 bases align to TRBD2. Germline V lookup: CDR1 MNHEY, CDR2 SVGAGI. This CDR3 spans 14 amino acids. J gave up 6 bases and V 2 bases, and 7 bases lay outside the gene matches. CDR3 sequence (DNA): TGTGCCAGCAGTTACAGGACGGGAGGTGGCGAGCAGTACTTC. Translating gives CASSYRTGGGEQYF.

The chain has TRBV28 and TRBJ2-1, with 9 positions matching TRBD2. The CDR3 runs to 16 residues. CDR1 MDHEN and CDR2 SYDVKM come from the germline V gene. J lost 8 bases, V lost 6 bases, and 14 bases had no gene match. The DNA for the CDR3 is TGTGCCAGCAGACCTATAGCGGGAGAATCTGGGTATGAGCAGTTCTTC. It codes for CASRPIAGESGYEQFF.

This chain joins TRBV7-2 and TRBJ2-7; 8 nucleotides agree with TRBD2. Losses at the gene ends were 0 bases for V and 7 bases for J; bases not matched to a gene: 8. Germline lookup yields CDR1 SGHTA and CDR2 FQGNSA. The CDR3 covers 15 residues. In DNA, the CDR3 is TGTGCCAGCAGCTTAGCGGCGGGAGGCGAATGGGAGCAGTACTTC. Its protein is CASSLAAGGEWEQYF.

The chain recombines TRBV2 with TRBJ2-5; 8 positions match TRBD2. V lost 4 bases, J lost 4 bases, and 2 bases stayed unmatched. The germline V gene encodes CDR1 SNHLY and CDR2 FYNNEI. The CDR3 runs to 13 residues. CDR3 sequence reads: CASSASGRETQYF. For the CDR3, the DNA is TGTGCCAGCAGTGCCAGCGGGAGAGAGACCCAGTACTTC.

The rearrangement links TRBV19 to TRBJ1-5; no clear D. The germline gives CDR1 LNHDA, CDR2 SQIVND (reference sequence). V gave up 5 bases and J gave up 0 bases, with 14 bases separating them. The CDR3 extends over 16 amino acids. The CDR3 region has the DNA TGTGCCAGTAGTCCGTCGCGGTCCTATAGCAATCAGCCCCAGCATTTT. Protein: CASSPSRSYSNQPQHF.

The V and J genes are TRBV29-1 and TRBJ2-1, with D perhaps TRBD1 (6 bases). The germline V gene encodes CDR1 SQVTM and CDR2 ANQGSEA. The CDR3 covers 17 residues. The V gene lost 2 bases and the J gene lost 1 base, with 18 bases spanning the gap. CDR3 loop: CSVEPHPPGVSYNEQFF. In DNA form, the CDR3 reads TGCAGCGTTGAACCTCACCCCCCAGGGGTGTCCTACAATGAGCAGTTCTTC.